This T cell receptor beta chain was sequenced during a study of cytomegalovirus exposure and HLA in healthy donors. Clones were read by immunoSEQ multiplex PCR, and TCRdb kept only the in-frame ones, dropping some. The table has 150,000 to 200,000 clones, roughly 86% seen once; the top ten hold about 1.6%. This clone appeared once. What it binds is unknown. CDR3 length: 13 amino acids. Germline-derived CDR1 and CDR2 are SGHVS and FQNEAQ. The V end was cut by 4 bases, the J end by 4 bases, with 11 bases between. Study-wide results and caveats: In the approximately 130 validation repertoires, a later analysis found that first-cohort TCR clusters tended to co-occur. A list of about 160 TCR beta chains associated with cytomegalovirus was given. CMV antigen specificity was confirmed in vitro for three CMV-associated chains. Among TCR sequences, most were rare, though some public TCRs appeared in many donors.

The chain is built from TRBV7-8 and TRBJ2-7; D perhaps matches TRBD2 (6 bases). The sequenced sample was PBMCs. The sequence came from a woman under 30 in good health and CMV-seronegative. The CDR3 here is CASSSPGVYEQYF. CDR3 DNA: TGTGCCAGCAGCTCACCGGGGGTATACGAGCAGTACTTC.